This is a list of T cell receptor beta chains from one sample in a study of prognosis after radiotherapy for stage I lung cancer. TCRdb independently ran MiXCR on the multiplex PCR reads; one entry per CDR3 protein. This repertoire shows about 16,000 distinct CDR3 sequences, approximately 45% found once; its top ten account for around 44%. The source was PBMCs, collected before or after stereotactic body radiation therapy (not recorded which). These receptors came from a donor over 45 with non-small cell lung cancer. Each CDR3 is given with its conserved first and last residue. D genes are given only for firm matches. Only part of the rows carry a size: once, few, many, or a class if the clone is expanded.

NA | TRBJ1-2 | TRBV12-3/TRBV12-4 | NA | TGTGCCAGCAGCCAATTGCCCCGGGAGGGCGGCTACACCTTC | CASSQLPREGGYTF
NA | TRBJ1-2 | TRBV9 | many | TGTGCCAGCAGCGTAGAAGTGACCCCAAGGGGCTACACCTTC | CASSVEVTPRGYTF
NA | TRBJ2-7 | TRBV6-2/TRBV6-3 | NA | TGTGCCAGCAGTTACAGGTGCCCAATCTCCTACGAGCAGTACTTC | CASSYRCPISYEQYF
TRBD1 | TRBJ2-3 | TRBV5-1 | medium-sized | TGCGCCAGCAGCCTACTGGACAGGGTGCAAGATACGCAGTATTTT | CASSLLDRVQDTQYF
NA | TRBJ2-5 | TRBV5-1 | NA | TGCGCCAGCAGCCCCGTGGGGGAAGAGACCCAGTACTTC | CASSPVGEETQYF
TRBD1 | TRBJ1-1 | TRBV19 | many | TGTGCCAGTAGTATGGGGACAGGGCATCCCACTGAAGCTTTCTTT | CASSMGTGHPTEAFF
NA | TRBJ2-6 | TRBV19 | once | TGTGCCAGCCGACTTGCATCAACGTACGAGGACAACGTCCTGACTTTC | CASRLASTYEDNVLTF
NA | TRBJ2-4 | TRBV7-3 | few | TGTGCCAGCAGCTTAGGCGGCCCCTTGGTGGGCAAAAACATTCAGTACTTC | CASSLGGPLVGKNIQYF
TRBD1 | TRBJ1-2 | TRBV12-3/TRBV12-4 | NA | TGTGCCAGCGGGCAGACAGGGGACTATGGCTACACCTTC | CASGQTGDYGYTF
TRBD2 | TRBJ2-1 | TRBV11-2 | NA | TGTGCCAGCAGCTTAGGCGGCGGGGGGCCCTACAATGAGCAGTTCTTC | CASSLGGGGPYNEQFF
NA | TRBJ1-5 | TRBV20-1 | many | TGCAGTGCTAGAAGGGTGCAAGCCGATCAGCCCCAGCATTTT | CSARRVQADQPQHF
NA | TRBJ1-1 | TRBV30 | many | TGTGCCTGGAGTGTAATATCTTCGAACACTGAAGCTTTCTTT | CAWSVISSNTEAFF
TRBD2 | TRBJ2-3 | TRBV7-9 | many | TGTGCCAGCAGCCCGACTAGCGCTAGCACAGATACGCAGTATTTT | CASSPTSASTDTQYF
NA | TRBJ1-2 | TRBV5-6 | NA | TGTGCCAGCAGCACGGACCTATGGGAAATCTCTATTGGCTACACCTTC | CASSTDLWEISIGYTF
NA | TRBJ1-2 | TRBV29-1 | many | TGCAGCGTTGGTGAGGGACTAGCTAACTATGGCTACACCTTC | CSVGEGLANYGYTF
NA | TRBJ1-3 | TRBV6-5 | NA | TGTGCCAGCATTTACAACCGGGCTGTAAACACCATATATTTT | CASIYNRAVNTIYF
NA | TRBJ1-6 | TRBV5-1 | NA | TGCGCCAGCAGCTTGGAATTGGCAGATAATTCACCCCTCCACTTT | CASSLELADNSPLHF
NA | TRBJ2-7 | TRBV14 | many | TGTGCCAGCAGCCGGTGGGACGGGGACTACGAGCAGTACTTC | CASSRWDGDYEQYF
NA | TRBJ2-2 | TRBV25-1 | NA | TGTGCCAGCTCGCCGGACAGATCGGAGCTGTTTTTT | CASSPDRSELFF
TRBD1 | TRBJ2-3 | TRBV5-4 | NA | TGTGCCAGCAGCCAGGGGGATCGTAGCACAGATACGCAGTATTTT | CASSQGDRSTDTQYF
NA | TRBJ1-5 | TRBV10-2 | many | TGCGCCAGCAGCGCCACAGGGTCCGGTCCTCAGCCCCAGCATTTT | CASSATGSGPQPQHF
TRBD1 | TRBJ2-1 | TRBV6-1 | many | TGTGCCAGCACCACGGACAGGGGACATGAGCAGTTCTTC | CASTTDRGHEQFF
TRBD1 | TRBJ2-7 | TRBV11-2 | medium-sized | TGTGCCAGCAGCTCGCACAGGGGTGCATACGAGCAGTACTTC | CASSSHRGAYEQYF
NA | TRBJ1-2 | TRBV3-1 | many | TGTGCCAGCAGCCAAGGGGGGCTTAAAGGCTACACCTTC | CASSQGGLKGYTF
NA | TRBJ1-6 | TRBV7-3 | many | TGTGCCAGCAGCTGGGACAAAAATTCACCCCTCCACTTT | CASSWDKNSPLHF
NA | TRBJ2-1 | TRBV18 | many | TGTGCCAGCTCACCGATTGGGCGGCACAATGAGCAGTTCTTC | CASSPIGRHNEQFF
NA | TRBJ2-5 | TRBV19 | medium-sized | TGTGCCAGTAGTGAGGGTCCAGAGACCCAGTACTTC | CASSEGPETQYF
TRBD2 | TRBJ2-2 | TRBV19 | medium-sized | TGTGCCAGTAGCCCCATCTCTAGCGGGAAAACCGGGGAGCTGTTTTTT | CASSPISSGKTGELFF
NA | TRBJ1-2 | TRBV6-1 | NA | TGTGCCAGCAGCCGGACGGTCCTCCAGAGAAGCTATGGCTACACCTTC | CASSRTVLQRSYGYTF
NA | TRBJ2-2 | TRBV6-4 | NA | TGTTCCATCATAACACAGTCGGACACCGGGGAGCTGTTTTTT | CSIITQSDTGELFF
NA | TRBJ1-1 | TRBV18 | NA | TGTGCCAGCTCACCACAGGGAGTCGGGGACACTGAAGCTTTCTTT | CASSPQGVGDTEAFF
TRBD1 | TRBJ1-4 | TRBV20-1 | many | TGCAGTGCTAGTCGGGGACAGTTCGCAACTAATGAAAAACTGTTTTTT | CSASRGQFATNEKLFF
TRBD2 | TRBJ2-3 | TRBV20-1 | many | TGCAGTGCTAGTTTCGGGGGGGCCGGTACAGATACGCAGTATTTT | CSASFGGAGTDTQYF
NA | TRBJ1-2 | TRBV28 | medium-sized | TGTGCCAGCAGCGCAAGGGTGGATGGCTACACCTTC | CASSARVDGYTF
TRBD1 | TRBJ2-7 | TRBV28 | NA | TGTGCCAGCAGTTTCAGGCAGGGGGCGGGGGAGCAGTACTTC | CASSFRQGAGEQYF
TRBD1 | TRBJ2-7 | TRBV19 | many | TGTGCCAGTAGTACCACCGGGACAGGAACCTACGAGCAGTACTTC | CASSTTGTGTYEQYF
TRBD2 | TRBJ2-1 | TRBV2 | many | TGTGCCAGCAGTGAGTCCAGCGGGAGGGCCGGTGAGCAGTTCTTC | CASSESSGRAGEQFF
NA | TRBJ2-2 | TRBV24-1 | NA | TGTGCCACCAGTGTGACGTCTTGGACCGGGGAGCCGTTTTTT | CATSVTSWTGEPFF
NA | TRBJ1-1 | TRBV11-1 | NA | TGTGCCAGCAGCTTAGGACAGCTCACTGAAGCTTTCTTT | CASSLGQLTEAFF
TRBD2 | TRBJ2-3 | TRBV14 | many | TGTGCCAGCAGCCACGAACTAGCGGGAGTATGGGTGGGAGATACGCAGTATTTT | CASSHELAGVWVGDTQYF
TRBD2 | TRBJ2-1 | TRBV19 | many | TGTGCCAGTAGTAGACAGCGGGGGGCCGTCAATGAGCAGTTCTTC | CASSRQRGAVNEQFF
TRBD1 | TRBJ1-1 | TRBV19 | many | TGTGCCACCACGACAGGGGGCGTGAACACTGAAGCTTTCTTT | CATTTGGVNTEAFF
TRBD1 | TRBJ2-1 | TRBV27 | many | TGTGCCAGCAGTTTTCTGTCGACCCCGACAGGGGACTCATACAATGAGCAGTTCTTC | CASSFLSTPTGDSYNEQFF
NA | TRBJ2-3 | TRBV6-1 | NA | TGTGCCAGCATACACGTCGGGCTAGCTGGAGATACGCATTATTTT | CASIHVGLAGDTHYF
TRBD2 | TRBJ2-2 | TRBV19 | NA | TGTGCCAGTAGTATAGCGGTAGCGGGAAACACCGGGGAGCTGTTTTTT | CASSIAVAGNTGELFF
NA | TRBJ1-6 | TRBV27 | NA | TGTGCCAGTAGACCTTCGGGACAAGGCAATTCACACCTCCACTTT | CASRPSGQGNSHLHF
TRBD2 | TRBJ2-3 | TRBV5-6 | NA | TGTGCCAGCAGCTTGGTAGGACTAGCGGGCGGCCAAGAAGATACGCAGTATTTT | CASSLVGLAGGQEDTQYF
NA | TRBJ2-3 | TRBV27 | many | TGTGCCAGCAGTCCCACCTTCGCAGATACGCAGTATTTT | CASSPTFADTQYF
TRBD1 | TRBJ1-4 | TRBV7-9 | NA | TGTGCCAACAGCTTTACGAAAAGACAGGGGGGCGAAAAACTGTTTTTT | CANSFTKRQGGEKLFF
NA | TRBJ2-3 | TRBV5-1 | many | TGCGCCAGCAGCGATGGCGCCACAGATACGCAGTATTTT | CASSDGATDTQYF
NA | TRBJ2-2 | TRBV11-2 | large | TGTGCCAGCAGCTCACCGGACGCGGGAAGGGTCGGGGAGCTGTTTTTT | CASSSPDAGRVGELFF
NA | TRBJ1-3 | TRBV28 | many | TGTGCCAGCAGTTTCGCCTCTGGAAACACCATATATTTT | CASSFASGNTIYF
NA | TRBJ1-5 | TRBV7-2 | NA | TGTGCCAGCAGCTTTGAAACCAATCAGCCCCAGCATTTT | CASSFETNQPQHF